This paragraph covers one T cell receptor beta chain sequence. From germline, CDR1 is LNHNV and CDR2 YYDKDF (reference sequence). V dropped 2 bases and J dropped 2 bases, with 12 bases sitting between them. The CDR3 runs 15 residues. Pooling was applied to second doses at about 4 or about 12 weeks. Profiled with immunoSEQ multiplex PCR; TCRdb holds only in-frame clones, not every one. The sample has roughly 180,000 clones; 92% are singletons. This sample is part of a study of T cell responses to AZD1222 COVID-19 vaccine. This specimen consisted of peripheral blood, obtained 28 days after the second AZD1222 dose. J is TRBJ2-5 and V is TRBV15; D might be TRBD1 (6 bases). The clonotype comes from an adult who received the AZD1222 COVID-19 vaccine. CDR3 coding DNA: TGTGCCACCAGCAGACCCCGGGACATTCAAGAGACCCAGTACTTC. This translates into CATSRPRDIQETQYF.